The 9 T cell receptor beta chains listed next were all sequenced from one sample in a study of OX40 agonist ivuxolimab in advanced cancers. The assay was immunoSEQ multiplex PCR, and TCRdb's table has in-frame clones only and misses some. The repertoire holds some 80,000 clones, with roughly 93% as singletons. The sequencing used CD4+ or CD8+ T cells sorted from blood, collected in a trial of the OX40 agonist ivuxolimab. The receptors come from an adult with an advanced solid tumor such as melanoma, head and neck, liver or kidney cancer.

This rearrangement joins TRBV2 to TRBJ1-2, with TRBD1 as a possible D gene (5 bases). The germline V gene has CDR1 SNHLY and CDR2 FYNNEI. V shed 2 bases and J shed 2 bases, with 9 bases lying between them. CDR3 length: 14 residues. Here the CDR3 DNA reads TGTGCCAGCAGTGAATTCGGGACCAACTATGGCTACACCTTC. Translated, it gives CASSEFGTNYGYTF.

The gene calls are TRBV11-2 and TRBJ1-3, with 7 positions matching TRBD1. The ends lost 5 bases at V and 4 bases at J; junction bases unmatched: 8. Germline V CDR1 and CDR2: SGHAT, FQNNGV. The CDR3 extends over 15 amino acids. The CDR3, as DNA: TGTGCCAGCAGCCAGGACAGGTCTTACGGAAACACCATATATTTT. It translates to CASSQDRSYGNTIYF. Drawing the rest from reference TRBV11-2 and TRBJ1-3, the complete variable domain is EAGVAQSPRYKIIEKRQSVAFWCNPISGHATLYWYQQILGQGPKLLIQFQNNGVVDDSQLPKDRFSAERLKGVDSTLKIQPAKLEDSAVYLCASSQDRSYGNTIYFGEGSWLTVV.

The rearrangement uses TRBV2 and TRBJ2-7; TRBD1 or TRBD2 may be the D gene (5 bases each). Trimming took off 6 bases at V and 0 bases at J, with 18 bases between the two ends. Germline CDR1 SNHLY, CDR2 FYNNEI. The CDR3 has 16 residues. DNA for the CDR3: TGTGCCAGCAGGCCCCTCAGCCCGGGGACCTCCTACGAGCAGTACTTC. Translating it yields CASRPLSPGTSYEQYF.

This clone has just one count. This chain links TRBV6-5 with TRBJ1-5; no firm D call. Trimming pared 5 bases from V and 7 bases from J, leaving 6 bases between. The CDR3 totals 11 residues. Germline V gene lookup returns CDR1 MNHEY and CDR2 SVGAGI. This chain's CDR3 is CASSRQQPQHF. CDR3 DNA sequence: TGTGCCAGCAGTCGCCAACAGCCCCAGCATTTT.

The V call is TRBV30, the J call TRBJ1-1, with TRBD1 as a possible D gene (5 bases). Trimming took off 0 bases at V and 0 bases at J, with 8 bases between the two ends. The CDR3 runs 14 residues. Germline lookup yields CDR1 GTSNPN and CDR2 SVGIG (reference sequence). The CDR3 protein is CAWSVAGVNTEAFF. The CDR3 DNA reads TGTGCCTGGAGTGTGGCGGGGGTGAACACTGAAGCTTTCTTT.

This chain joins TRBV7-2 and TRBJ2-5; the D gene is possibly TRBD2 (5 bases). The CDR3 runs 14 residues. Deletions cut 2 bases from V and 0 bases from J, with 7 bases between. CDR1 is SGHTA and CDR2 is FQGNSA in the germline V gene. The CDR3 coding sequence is TGTGCCAGCAGCTTACGGAGGTACCAAGAGACCCAGTACTTC. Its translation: CASSLRRYQETQYF.

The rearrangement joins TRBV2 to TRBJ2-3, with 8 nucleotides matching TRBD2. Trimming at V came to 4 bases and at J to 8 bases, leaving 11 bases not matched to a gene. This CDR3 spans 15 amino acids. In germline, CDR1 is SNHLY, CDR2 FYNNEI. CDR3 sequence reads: CASSGGPGGLVTQYF. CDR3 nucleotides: TGTGCCAGCAGTGGGGGACCGGGAGGGCTTGTTACGCAGTATTTT.

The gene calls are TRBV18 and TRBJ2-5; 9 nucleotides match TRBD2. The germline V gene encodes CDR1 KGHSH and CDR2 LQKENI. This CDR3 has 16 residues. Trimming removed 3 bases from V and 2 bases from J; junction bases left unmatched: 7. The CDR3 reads CASSPQGLAGQETQYF. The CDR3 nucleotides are TGTGCCAGCTCACCTCAAGGGCTAGCGGGGCAAGAGACCCAGTACTTC.

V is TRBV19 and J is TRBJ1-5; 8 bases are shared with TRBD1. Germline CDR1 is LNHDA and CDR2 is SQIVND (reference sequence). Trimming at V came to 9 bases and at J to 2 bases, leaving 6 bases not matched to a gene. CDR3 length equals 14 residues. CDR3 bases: TGTGCCAGCCGTGGGACAGGTGGCAATCAGCCCCAGCATTTT. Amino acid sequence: CASRGTGGNQPQHF.